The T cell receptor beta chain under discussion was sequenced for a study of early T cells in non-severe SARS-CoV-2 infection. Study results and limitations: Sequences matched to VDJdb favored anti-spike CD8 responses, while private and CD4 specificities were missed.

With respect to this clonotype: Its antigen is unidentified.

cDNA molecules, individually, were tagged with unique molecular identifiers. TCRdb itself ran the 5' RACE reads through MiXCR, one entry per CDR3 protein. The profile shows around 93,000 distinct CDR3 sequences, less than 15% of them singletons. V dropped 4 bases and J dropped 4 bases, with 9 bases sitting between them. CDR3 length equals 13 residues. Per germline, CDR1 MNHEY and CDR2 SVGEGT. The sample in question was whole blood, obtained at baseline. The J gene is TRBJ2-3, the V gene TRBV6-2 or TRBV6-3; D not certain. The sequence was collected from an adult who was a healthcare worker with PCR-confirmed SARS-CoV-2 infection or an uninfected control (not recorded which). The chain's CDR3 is CASSFRSPDTQYF. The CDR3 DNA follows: TGTGCCAGCAGTTTCCGATCGCCAGATACGCAGTATTTT.